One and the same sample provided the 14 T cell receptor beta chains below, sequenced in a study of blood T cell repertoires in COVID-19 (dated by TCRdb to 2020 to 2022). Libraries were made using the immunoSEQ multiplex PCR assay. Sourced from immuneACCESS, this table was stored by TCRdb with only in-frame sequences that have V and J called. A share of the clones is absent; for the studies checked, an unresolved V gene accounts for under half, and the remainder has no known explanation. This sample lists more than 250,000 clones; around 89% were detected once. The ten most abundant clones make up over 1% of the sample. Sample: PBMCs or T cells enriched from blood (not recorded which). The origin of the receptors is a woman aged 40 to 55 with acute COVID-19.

The CDR3 protein is CASSRQERSGNTIYF. CDR3 in DNA: TGTGCCAGCTCCCGACAGGAACGCTCTGGAAACACCATATATTTT. V gene TRBV18 combines with J gene TRBJ1-3, with D perhaps TRBD1 (6 bases). Germline-derived CDR1 and CDR2 are KGHSH and LQKENI. Between the trimmed V and J ends, which lost 6 bases and 0 bases, there was a span of 12 bases. The CDR3 totals 15 residues.

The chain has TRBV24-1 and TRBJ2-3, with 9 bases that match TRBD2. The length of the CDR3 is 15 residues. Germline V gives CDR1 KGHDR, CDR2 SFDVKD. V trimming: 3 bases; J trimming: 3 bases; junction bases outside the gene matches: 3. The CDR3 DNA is TGTGCCACCAGTGATCAGCGGGAGGTAACAGATACGCAGTATTTT. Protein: CATSDQREVTDTQYF.

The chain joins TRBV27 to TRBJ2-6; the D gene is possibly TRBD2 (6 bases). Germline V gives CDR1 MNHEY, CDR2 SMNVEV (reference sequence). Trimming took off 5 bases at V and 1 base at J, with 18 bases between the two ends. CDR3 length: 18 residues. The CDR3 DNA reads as TGTGCCAGCAGTCCGGACTCAACCCGGGAGTCTGGGGCCAACGTCCTGACTTTC. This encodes CASSPDSTRESGANVLTF.

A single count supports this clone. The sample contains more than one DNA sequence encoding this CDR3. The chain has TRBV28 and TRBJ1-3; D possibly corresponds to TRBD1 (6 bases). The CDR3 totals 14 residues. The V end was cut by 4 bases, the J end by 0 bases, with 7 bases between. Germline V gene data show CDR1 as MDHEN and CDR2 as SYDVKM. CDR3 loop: CASSSQGSGNTIYF. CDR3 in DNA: TGTGCCAGCAGTTCACAGGGCTCTGGAAACACCATATATTTT.

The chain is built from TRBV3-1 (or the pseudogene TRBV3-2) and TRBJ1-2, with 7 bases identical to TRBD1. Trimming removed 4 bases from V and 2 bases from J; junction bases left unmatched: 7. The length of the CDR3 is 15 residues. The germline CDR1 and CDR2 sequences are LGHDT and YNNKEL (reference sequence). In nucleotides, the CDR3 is TGTGCCAGCAGCCCAGGACAGGATCCAAACTATGGCTACACCTTC. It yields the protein CASSPGQDPNYGYTF.

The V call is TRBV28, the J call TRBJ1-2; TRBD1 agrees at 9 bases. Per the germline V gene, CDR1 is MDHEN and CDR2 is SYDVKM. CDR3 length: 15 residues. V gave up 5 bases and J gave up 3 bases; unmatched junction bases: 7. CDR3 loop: CASSLRQGGYYGYTF. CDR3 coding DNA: TGTGCCAGCAGTCTGAGACAGGGGGGGTACTATGGCTACACCTTC.

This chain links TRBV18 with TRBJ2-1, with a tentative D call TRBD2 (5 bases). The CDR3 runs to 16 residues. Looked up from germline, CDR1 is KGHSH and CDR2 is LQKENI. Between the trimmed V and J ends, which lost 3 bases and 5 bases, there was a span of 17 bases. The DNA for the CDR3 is TGTGCCAGCTCACCCCTATGGGGAGCGGTTCACAATGAGCAGTTCTTC. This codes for CASSPLWGAVHNEQFF.

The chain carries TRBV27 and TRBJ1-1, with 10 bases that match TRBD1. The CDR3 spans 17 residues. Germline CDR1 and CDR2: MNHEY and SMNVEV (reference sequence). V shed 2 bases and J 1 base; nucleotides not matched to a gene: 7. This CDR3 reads CASSLGPGQGKNTEAFF. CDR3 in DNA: TGTGCCAGCAGTTTAGGGCCGGGACAGGGGAAGAACACTGAAGCTTTCTTT.

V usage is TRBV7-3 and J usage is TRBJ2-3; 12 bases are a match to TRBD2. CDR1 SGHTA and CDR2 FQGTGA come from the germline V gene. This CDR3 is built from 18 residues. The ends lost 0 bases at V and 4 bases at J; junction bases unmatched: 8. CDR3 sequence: CASSLTPTSGSRADTQYF. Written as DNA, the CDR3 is TGTGCCAGCAGCTTAACCCCGACTAGCGGGAGTAGGGCAGATACGCAGTATTTT.

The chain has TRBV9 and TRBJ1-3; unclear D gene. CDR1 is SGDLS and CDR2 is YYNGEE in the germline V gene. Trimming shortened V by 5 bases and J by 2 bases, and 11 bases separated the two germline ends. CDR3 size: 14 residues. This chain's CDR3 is CASSVPDTGNTIYF. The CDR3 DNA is TGTGCCAGCAGTGTGCCAGACACTGGAAACACCATATATTTT.

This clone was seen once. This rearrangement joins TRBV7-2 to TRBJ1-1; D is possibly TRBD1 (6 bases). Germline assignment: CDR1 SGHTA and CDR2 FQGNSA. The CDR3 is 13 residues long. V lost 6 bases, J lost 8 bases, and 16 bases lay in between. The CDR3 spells CASRGGAQPEAFF. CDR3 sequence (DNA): TGTGCCAGCAGGGGGGGGGCCCAACCCGAAGCTTTCTTT.

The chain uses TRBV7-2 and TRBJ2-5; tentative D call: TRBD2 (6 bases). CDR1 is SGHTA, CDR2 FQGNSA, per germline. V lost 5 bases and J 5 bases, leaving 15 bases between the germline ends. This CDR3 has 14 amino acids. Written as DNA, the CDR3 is TGTGCCAGCAGCGCAGGGAGGTTTCGGGAGACCCAGTACTTC. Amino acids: CASSAGRFRETQYF.

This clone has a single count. The CDR3 DNA is TGCGCCAGCAGCCTAACTTCGGCAGGGGACAATCAGCCCCAGCATTTT. Its protein is CASSLTSAGDNQPQHF. The V call is TRBV4-3, the J call TRBJ1-5; weak D call: TRBD1 (6 bases). This CDR3 spans 16 amino acids. The V gene lost 4 bases and the J gene lost 3 bases, with 16 bases spanning the gap. From germline, CDR1 is LGHNA and CDR2 YSLEER.

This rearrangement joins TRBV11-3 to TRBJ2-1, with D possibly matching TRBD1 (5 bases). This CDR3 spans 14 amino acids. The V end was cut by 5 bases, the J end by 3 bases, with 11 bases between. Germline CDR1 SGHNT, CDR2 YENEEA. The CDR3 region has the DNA TGTGCCAGCAGCAGACAAGGGGTCTACAATGAGCAGTTCTTC. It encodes CASSRQGVYNEQFF.